The present entry profiles one T cell receptor (beta chain) with its context. Its antigen remains unknown. The entry originates in a study of T cell repertoires in cytomegalovirus infection. At the level of the study: Shared public TCR beta signatures pointed to both CMV infection and a matching HLA type. Study results and limitations: In two of eight donors, the top clonotype was HLA-C-restricted CMV-specific.

The length of the CDR3 is 17 residues. Germline V CDR1 and CDR2: SGHDN, FVKESK. V shed 0 bases and J 5 bases; nucleotides not matched to a gene: 6. TCRdb re-analysed the reads in MiXCR, keeping a single row per CDR3 protein. Seen here are more than 150,000 distinct CDR3 sequences, less than 25% observed once, and the top ten hold 9.5% to 12%. The sequence came from a human donor in good health (CMV status not recorded). Some clones in this sample may be carry-over from other donors' samples. The sample consisted of PBMCs. The J gene is TRBJ2-3, the V gene TRBV14, with 12 positions matching TRBD2. The CDR3 sequence is CASSQDRLAGVEDTQYF. CDR3 in DNA: TGTGCCAGCAGCCAAGACCGACTAGCGGGGGTAGAAGATACGCAGTATTTT.